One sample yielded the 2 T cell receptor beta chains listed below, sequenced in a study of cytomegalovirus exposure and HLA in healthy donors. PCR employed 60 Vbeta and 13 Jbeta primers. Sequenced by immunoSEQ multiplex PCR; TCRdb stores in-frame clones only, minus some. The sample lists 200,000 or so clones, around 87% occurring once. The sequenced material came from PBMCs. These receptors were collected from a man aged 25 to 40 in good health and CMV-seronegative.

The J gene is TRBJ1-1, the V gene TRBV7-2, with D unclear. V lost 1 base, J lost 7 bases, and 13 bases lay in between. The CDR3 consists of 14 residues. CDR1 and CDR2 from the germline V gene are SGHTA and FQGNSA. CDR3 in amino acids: CASSLVGRGLEAFF. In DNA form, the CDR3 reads TGTGCCAGCAGCTTAGTGGGCAGAGGGCTTGAAGCTTTCTTT.

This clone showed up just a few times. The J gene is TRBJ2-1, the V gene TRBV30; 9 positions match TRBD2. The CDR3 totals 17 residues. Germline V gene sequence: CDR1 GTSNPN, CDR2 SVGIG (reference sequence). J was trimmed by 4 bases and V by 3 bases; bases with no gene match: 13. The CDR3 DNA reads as TGTGCCTGGAGGCCCCTAGCGAGACTAGCGGCTTACAATGAGCAGTTCTTC. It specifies CAWRPLARLAAYNEQFF.